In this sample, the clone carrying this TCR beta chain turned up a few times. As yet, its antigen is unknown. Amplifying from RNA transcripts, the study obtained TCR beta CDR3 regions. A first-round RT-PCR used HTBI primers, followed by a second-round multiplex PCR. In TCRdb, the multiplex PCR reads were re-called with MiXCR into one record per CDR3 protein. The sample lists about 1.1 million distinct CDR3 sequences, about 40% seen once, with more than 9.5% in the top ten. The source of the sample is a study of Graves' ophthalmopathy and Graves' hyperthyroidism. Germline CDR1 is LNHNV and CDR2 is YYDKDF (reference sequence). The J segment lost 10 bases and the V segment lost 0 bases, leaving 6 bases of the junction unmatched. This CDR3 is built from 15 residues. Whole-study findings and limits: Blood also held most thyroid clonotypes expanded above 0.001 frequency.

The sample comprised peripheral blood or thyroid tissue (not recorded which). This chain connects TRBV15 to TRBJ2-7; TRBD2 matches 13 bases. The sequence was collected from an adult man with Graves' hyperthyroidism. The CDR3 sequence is CATSRDRLAGGDQYF. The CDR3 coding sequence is TGTGCCACCAGCAGAGATAGACTAGCGGGAGGCGATCAGTACTTC.